Below are 19 T cell receptor beta chains sequenced from a single sample in a study of T cells in Graves' hyperthyroidism and ophthalmopathy. RNA transcripts yielded amplified TCR beta CDR3 regions. During a first-round RT-PCR of the TCR CDR3, the HTBI primer set was used. A single record per CDR3 protein comes from TCRdb applying MiXCR to the multiplex PCR reads. In the table there are fewer than 750,000 distinct CDR3 sequences, roughly 15% of which are singletons. Sequencing was done on a sample of blood. Every receptor here comes from a woman in her forties or fifties with Graves' ophthalmopathy.

The sample holds many counts of this clonotype. One junction end disagrees with the germline gene, perhaps due to a read error. The chain joins TRBV18 to TRBJ2-7, with a weak D call TRBD2 (6 bases). CDR3 size: 14 residues. CDR1 and CDR2 from the germline V gene are KGHSH and LQKENI. The CDR3 DNA is TGTGCCAGCTCCCCACAACCTAGCGCCTACGAGCAGTACTTC. This gives the protein CASSPQPSAYEQYF.

This clonotype was observed a few times. The J gene is TRBJ2-1, the V gene TRBV6-2 or TRBV6-3; the match to TRBD1 covers 8 bases. The CDR3 is made up of 12 amino acids. The germline gives CDR1 MNHEY, CDR2 SVGEGT. J lost 9 bases, V lost 6 bases, and 4 bases had no gene match. The CDR3 reads CASSQGAGEQFF. CDR3 coding DNA: TGTGCCAGCAGCCAGGGGGCGGGTGAGCAGTTCTTC.

Ten or more counts support this clonotype. This sequence joins TRBV6-1 and TRBJ2-7; 13 bases agree with TRBD2. The CDR3 extends over 16 amino acids. V lost 2 bases and J lost 4; bases outside the gene matches: 5. Germline V gene sequence: CDR1 MNHNS, CDR2 SASEGT. The chain's CDR3 is CASSETTSGRLYEQYF. The CDR3 nucleotides are TGTGCCAGCAGTGAAACGACTAGCGGGAGGTTGTACGAGCAGTACTTC.

This chain links TRBV7-3 with TRBJ2-3; unclear D gene. Germline CDR1 reads SGHTA; CDR2 reads FQGTGA. V shed 3 bases and J shed 6 bases, with 16 bases lying between them. The CDR3 is made up of 15 amino acids. CDR3 protein: CASSLGLKQVDTQYF. Written as DNA, the CDR3 is TGTGCCAGCAGCTTGGGCCTTAAGCAGGTGGATACGCAGTATTTT.

This clonotype was seen a few times. This chain joins TRBV18 and TRBJ1-2, with 9 bases matching TRBD1. The V segment lost 4 bases and the J segment 2 bases; nucleotides outside the gene matches: 11. Germline CDR1 reads KGHSH; CDR2 reads LQKENI. The length of the CDR3 is 17 residues. CDR3 sequence reads: CASSLRTGVDLNYGYTF. The CDR3 DNA reads as TGTGCCAGCTCACTCCGGACAGGGGTAGATCTAAACTATGGCTACACCTTC.

Ten or more counts support this clonotype. The gene calls are TRBV7-9 and TRBJ2-1; 7 bases match TRBD2. The CDR3 consists of 16 residues. Trimming took 1 base from V and 12 from J; bases not matched to a gene: 15. Germline assignment: CDR1 SEHNR and CDR2 FQNEAQ (reference sequence). The chain's CDR3 is CASSLVISGNADGQFF. DNA for the CDR3: TGTGCCAGCAGCTTAGTAATCAGCGGGAACGCTGATGGGCAGTTCTTC.

This clonotype was seen ten or more times. The genes are TRBV29-1 and TRBJ2-7; D gene ambiguous. The CDR3 totals 11 residues. V lost 5 bases and J lost 3, with 8 bases in between. Germline-derived CDR1 and CDR2 are SQVTM and ANQGSEA. CDR3 amino acids: CSVLMNYEQYF. In nucleotides, the CDR3 is TGCAGCGTTCTAATGAACTACGAGCAGTACTTC.

This clonotype showed up many times. V and J are TRBV7-9 and TRBJ2-5; the match to TRBD1 covers 9 bases. Germline CDR1 is SEHNR and CDR2 is FQNEAQ (reference sequence). The CDR3 loop spans 14 amino acids. The V gene end was trimmed by 5 bases and the J gene end by 4 bases; junction bases not matched to a gene: 5. This CDR3 reads CASSRWTGVETQYF. In DNA form, the CDR3 reads TGTGCCAGCAGCCGATGGACAGGGGTAGAGACCCAGTACTTC.

The rearrangement uses TRBV14 and TRBJ2-3; 11 bases are shared with TRBD2. Germline V gene lookup returns CDR1 SGHDN and CDR2 FVKESK. With V trimmed by 1 base and J by 3 bases, 12 bases remained unmatched. The CDR3 totals 19 residues. CDR3 amino acids: CASSQGFASGRFWTDTQYF. The CDR3 region has the DNA TGTGCCAGCAGCCAAGGTTTTGCTAGCGGGAGGTTTTGGACAGATACGCAGTATTTT.

This clonotype was seen ten or more times. The CDR3 spells CASSGDRGGTGELFF. The CDR3 DNA reads as TGTGCCAGCAGCGGGGACAGGGGGGGAACCGGGGAGCTGTTTTTT. The rearrangement links TRBV11-3 to TRBJ2-2; the match to TRBD1 covers 11 bases. Germline CDR1 reads SGHNT; CDR2 reads YENEEA. This CDR3 comprises 15 residues. V lost 5 bases, J lost 5 bases, and 4 bases stayed unmatched.

The table lists this clonotype with many counts. The gene calls are TRBV6-6 and TRBJ1-1; TRBD1 is a possible D gene (6 bases). Per germline, CDR1 MNHNY and CDR2 SVGAGI (reference sequence). This CDR3 is built from 14 residues. The germline V and J ends were trimmed by 2 bases and 1 base, with 8 bases remaining between them. The CDR3 nucleotides are TGTGCCAGCAGTTACGGGGGCCGGAACACTGAAGCTTTCTTT. It translates to CASSYGGRNTEAFF.

This clonotype was detected many times. The rearrangement links TRBV11-2 to TRBJ1-1; 9 positions match TRBD1. The V segment lost 5 bases and the J segment 3 bases; nucleotides outside the gene matches: 10. Germline CDR1 and CDR2: SGHAT and FQNNGV. This CDR3 comprises 16 residues. The CDR3 DNA follows: TGTGCCAGCAGCCCACGGAACTACAGGGGGCACACTGAAGCTTTCTTT. This encodes CASSPRNYRGHTEAFF. The full variable domain, its missing parts supplied by reference TRBV11-2 and TRBJ1-1, is EAGVAQSPRYKIIEKRQSVAFWCNPISGHATLYWYQQILGQGPKLLIQFQNNGVVDDSQLPKDRFSAERLKGVDSTLKIQPAKLEDSAVYLCASSPRNYRGHTEAFFGQGTRLTVV.

This clonotype was detected many times. The chain couples TRBV9 to TRBJ2-7; weak D call: TRBD2 (6 bases). From germline, CDR1 is SGDLS and CDR2 YYNGEE. The CDR3 is 14 amino acids. V was trimmed by 0 bases and J by 5 bases, leaving 12 bases between them. CDR3 region: CASSVGGDRHEQYF. Here the CDR3 DNA reads TGTGCCAGCAGCGTAGGGGGGGATCGGCACGAGCAGTACTTC.

There are a few counts of this clonotype. The chain combines TRBV5-1 with TRBJ1-2, with TRBD1 identical over 9 bases. V gave up 7 bases and J gave up 7 bases; unmatched junction bases: 8. Germline V gene data show CDR1 as SGHRS and CDR2 as YFSETQ. The CDR3 sequence is 13 residues long. The CDR3 reads CASGTGGGGGYTF. Here the CDR3 DNA reads TGCGCCAGCGGCACAGGGGGCGGTGGTGGCTACACCTTC.

The chain couples TRBV4-1 to TRBJ2-7; possibly TRBD1 for D (6 bases). Trimming shortened V by 3 bases and J by 3 bases, and 18 bases separated the two germline ends. In germline, CDR1 is MGHRA, CDR2 YSYEKL. This CDR3 is 16 amino acids long. The CDR3 DNA reads as TGCGCCAGCAGCCAGGCCAGGACAGACAACTACTACGAGCAGTACTTC. Protein: CASSQARTDNYYEQYF.

This clonotype was seen a handful of times. This chain joins TRBV5-1 and TRBJ2-5; 9 bases agree with TRBD1. J lost 1 base, V lost 0 bases, and 1 base had no gene match. This CDR3 has 15 residues. Germline V CDR1 and CDR2: SGHRS, YFSETQ. The CDR3 spells CASSLGDRAQETQYF. CDR3 DNA: TGCGCCAGCAGCTTGGGGGACAGGGCCCAAGAGACCCAGTACTTC.

This clonotype came up many times. This chain links TRBV7-9 with TRBJ2-3; the D is unclear. The CDR3 sequence is 16 residues long. The germline gives CDR1 SEHNR, CDR2 FQNEAQ (reference sequence). Trimming left V 5 bases short and J 2 bases short, with 17 bases between. Here the CDR3 reads CASSPKAARNTDTQYF. The DNA for the CDR3 is TGTGCCAGCAGCCCCAAGGCGGCGCGGAACACAGATACGCAGTATTTT.

Comment on this clonotype: At one end, the junction sequence differs from germline, possibly due to a read error. The chain joins TRBV12-5 to TRBJ2-5; 10 bases line up with TRBD2. The CDR3 is 13 residues long. Germline V lookup: CDR1 LGHNT, CDR2 FRNRAP. DNA of the CDR3: TGTGCTAGTCTAGCGGGAGCCCAAGAGACCCAGTGCTTC. This gives the protein CASLAGAQETQCF.

This clonotype has ten or more counts. The rearrangement links TRBV6-2 or TRBV6-3 to TRBJ1-5; 7 nucleotides match TRBD1. V lost 6 bases to trimming and J lost 8 bases; unmatched junction nucleotides: 7. Germline V gene sequence: CDR1 MNHEY, CDR2 SVGEGT. The CDR3 totals 13 residues. The CDR3 DNA reads as TGTGCCAGCAGAGGGACAGCCCTGGAGCCCCAGCATTTT. This codes for CASRGTALEPQHF.